This T cell receptor (beta chain) was captured in a study of identical twins. Study-level results: Alpha sequences that were out-of-frame and twin-shared showed an excess of low generation probability. Conclusions came from cross-sectional statistical analysis, not from following the same donors.

MiXCR, run by TCRdb on the 5' RACE reads, gives a single entry per CDR3 protein. This sample carries nearly 900,000 distinct CDR3 sequences, roughly 12% of them seen once, and the ten largest clones take around 1.5%. The sample holds a few counts of this clonotype. Its antigen is undetermined. The CDR3 runs to 17 residues. V lost 4 bases, J lost 0 bases, and 13 bases lay in between. CDR1 is MNHEY, CDR2 SMNVEV, per germline (reference sequence). The sample also formed part of further work on yellow fever vaccine responses in identical twins. As reported in that work: Each twin's T cell response to the vaccine was reported to look partly convergent and partly personalized.

The chain is built from TRBV27 and TRBJ2-6; D is uncertain. The clonotype was recovered from a woman aged 18-29 years in good health. The sequenced material came from PBMCs. CDR3 loop: CASSSYIEVSGANVLTF. Here the CDR3 DNA reads TGTGCCAGCAGTTCGTACATTGAGGTCTCTGGGGCCAACGTCCTGACTTTC.